These 7 T cell receptor beta chains originate from one sample sequenced in a study of blood T cell repertoires in COVID-19. Sequencing was performed with immunoSEQ multiplex PCR; in TCRdb, only in-frame clones are kept and a portion is missing. Among a few hundred thousand clones listed, around 90% were seen once. Source material: PBMCs or T cells enriched from blood (not recorded which). These receptors all come from a human donor in a cohort exposed to, infected with or recovered from COVID-19 (not recorded which). The donor label of this sample is uncertain.

The chain joins TRBV7-2 to TRBJ2-7; D might be TRBD1 (5 bases). The CDR3 runs to 15 residues. The V end was cut by 4 bases, the J end by 1 base, with 14 bases between. Germline loops: CDR1 SGHTA, CDR2 FQGNSA. The CDR3 region is CASSSGHSPSYEQYF. The CDR3 DNA is TGTGCCAGCAGCTCAGGACACTCCCCTTCCTACGAGCAGTACTTC.

CDR3: CASSPDRGGYGYTF. The CDR3 DNA sequence: TGTGCCAGCAGCCCGGACAGGGGCGGCTATGGCTACACCTTC. The V gene is TRBV5-6, the J gene TRBJ1-2; TRBD1 agrees at 9 bases. This CDR3 comprises 14 residues. Per the germline V gene, CDR1 is SGHDT and CDR2 is YYEEEE. Trimming cost V 4 bases and J 4 bases; bases outside gene matches: 5.

The V and J genes are TRBV24-1 and TRBJ2-1; maybe TRBD2 (6 bases). The CDR3 contains 18 residues. V was clipped by 3 bases and J by 1 base, with 18 bases between them. The germline gives CDR1 KGHDR, CDR2 SFDVKD. CDR3: CATSDPSTRGRSYNEQFF. The CDR3 DNA sequence: TGTGCCACCAGTGATCCCTCGACCCGGGGGAGGTCCTACAATGAGCAGTTCTTC.

The chain uses TRBV18 and TRBJ2-2; D is uncertain. The ends were cut back, 8 bases at V and 1 base at J, with 14 bases in the middle. The CDR3 has 15 amino acids. Germline lookup yields CDR1 KGHSH and CDR2 LQKENI. CDR3 sequence (DNA): TGTGCCAGCCCACACAACAACCTGAACACCGGGGAGCTGTTTTTT. It translates to CASPHNNLNTGELFF.

V is TRBV24-1 and J is TRBJ2-3; D is perhaps TRBD2 (6 bases). Trimming cost V 3 bases and J 0 bases, with 6 bases left between them. Germline assignment: CDR1 KGHDR and CDR2 SFDVKD. This CDR3 is built from 14 residues. CDR3 sequence (DNA): TGTGCCACCAGTGATGGGGGGAGCACAGATACGCAGTATTTT. It is translated as CATSDGGSTDTQYF.

V is TRBV7-9 and J is TRBJ2-7; 9 nucleotides align to TRBD2. Germline V gene data show CDR1 as SEHNR and CDR2 as FQNEAQ (reference sequence). The junction had 10 bases not matched to a gene; V was cut back by 1 base and J by 6 bases. CDR3 length: 16 residues. The CDR3 here is CASSLVSLAGGPEQYF. The CDR3, as DNA: TGTGCCAGCAGCTTAGTATCCCTCGCGGGGGGGCCCGAGCAGTACTTC.

This chain joins TRBV29-1 and TRBJ2-2; D not resolved. Trimming shortened V by 0 bases and J by 8 bases, and 10 bases separated the two germline ends. The germline gives CDR1 SQVTM, CDR2 ANQGSEA. The CDR3 contains 13 residues. The CDR3 nucleotides read TGCAGCGTTGAAGATGGCGGATTGGGGGAGCTGTTTTTT. Its protein is CSVEDGGLGELFF.